This T cell receptor (beta chain) was obtained from a study of identical twins. The CDR3 is made up of 21 amino acids. Germline V gives CDR1 MNHNS, CDR2 SASEGT. Overall study findings and caveats: Analyses of zero insertions could be partly confounded by invariant MAIT and iNKT cells.

From the 5' RACE reads, TCRdb called clonotypes with MiXCR, one entry per CDR3 protein. Counted here are 1.5 million to 2 million distinct CDR3 sequences, around 33% occurring once; the ten biggest clones make up 0.25% to 0.3%. This clonotype was counted between two and nine times. The target antigen is unknown. The junction differs from germline at one of its ends, possibly a read error. The material sequenced was cord blood. This chain connects TRBV6-1 to TRBJ2-1, with 16 positions matching TRBD2. The TCR originated in a newborn girl in good health. This chain's CDR3 is CASSEALGTSGRGSFYNVQFF. CDR3 coding DNA: TGTGCCAGCAGTGAAGCGCTCGGGACTAGCGGGAGGGGCTCATTTTACAATGTGCAGTTCTTC.